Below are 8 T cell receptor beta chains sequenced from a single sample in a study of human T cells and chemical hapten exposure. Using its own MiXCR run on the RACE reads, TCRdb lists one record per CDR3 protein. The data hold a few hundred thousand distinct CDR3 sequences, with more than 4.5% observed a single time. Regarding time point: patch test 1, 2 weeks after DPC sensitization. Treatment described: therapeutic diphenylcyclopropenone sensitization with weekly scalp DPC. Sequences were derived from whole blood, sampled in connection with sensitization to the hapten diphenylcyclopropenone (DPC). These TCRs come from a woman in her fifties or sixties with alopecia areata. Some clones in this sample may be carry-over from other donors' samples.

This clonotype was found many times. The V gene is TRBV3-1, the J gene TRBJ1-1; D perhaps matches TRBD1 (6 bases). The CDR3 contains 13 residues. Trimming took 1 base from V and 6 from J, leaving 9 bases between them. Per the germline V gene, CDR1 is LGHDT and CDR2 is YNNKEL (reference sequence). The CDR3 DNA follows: TGTGCCAGCAGCCAAGGCAGGGGCCCTGAAGCTTTCTTT. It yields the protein CASSQGRGPEAFF.

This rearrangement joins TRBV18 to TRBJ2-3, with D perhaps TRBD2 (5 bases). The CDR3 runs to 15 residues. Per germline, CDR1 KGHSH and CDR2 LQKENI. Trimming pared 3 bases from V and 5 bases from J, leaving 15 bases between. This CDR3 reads CASSPTGMHGDTQYF. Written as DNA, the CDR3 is TGTGCCAGCTCACCTACGGGGATGCACGGAGATACGCAGTATTTT.

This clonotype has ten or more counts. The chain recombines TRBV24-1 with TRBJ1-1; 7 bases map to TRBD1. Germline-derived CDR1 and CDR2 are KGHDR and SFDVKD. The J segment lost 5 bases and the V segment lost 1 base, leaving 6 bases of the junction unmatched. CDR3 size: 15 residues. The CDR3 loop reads CATSDFDREGTEAFF. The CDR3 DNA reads TGTGCCACCAGTGATTTCGACAGGGAGGGAACTGAAGCTTTCTTT.

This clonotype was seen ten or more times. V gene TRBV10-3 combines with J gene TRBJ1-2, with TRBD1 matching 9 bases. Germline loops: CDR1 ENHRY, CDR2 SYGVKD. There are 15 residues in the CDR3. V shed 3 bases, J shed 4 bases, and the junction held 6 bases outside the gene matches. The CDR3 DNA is TGTGCCATCAGTGAAGGAACAGGGGGCGTCTATGGCTACACCTTC. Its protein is CAISEGTGGVYGYTF.

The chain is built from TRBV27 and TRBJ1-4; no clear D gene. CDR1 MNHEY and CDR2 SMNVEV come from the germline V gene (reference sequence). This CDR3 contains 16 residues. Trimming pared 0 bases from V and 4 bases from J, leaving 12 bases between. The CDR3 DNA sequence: TGTGCCAGCAGTTTATCATCCCTCGGAGGTAATGAAAAACTGTTTTTT. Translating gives CASSLSSLGGNEKLFF.

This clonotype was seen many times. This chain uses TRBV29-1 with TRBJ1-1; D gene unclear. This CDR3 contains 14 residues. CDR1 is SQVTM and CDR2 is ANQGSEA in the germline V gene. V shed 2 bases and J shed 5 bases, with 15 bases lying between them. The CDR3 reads CSVESTLGKTEAFF. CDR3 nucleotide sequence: TGCAGCGTTGAATCGACCCTAGGAAAGACTGAAGCTTTCTTT.

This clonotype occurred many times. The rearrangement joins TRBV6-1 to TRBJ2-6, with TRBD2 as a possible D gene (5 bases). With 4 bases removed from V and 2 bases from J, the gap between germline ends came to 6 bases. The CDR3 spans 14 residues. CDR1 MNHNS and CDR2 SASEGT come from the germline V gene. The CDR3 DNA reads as TGTGCCAGCAGTGGAGGGCCTGGGGCCAACGTCCTGACTTTC. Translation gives CASSGGPGANVLTF.

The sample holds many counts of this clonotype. The DNA of the CDR3 is TGTGCCAGCAGCTTAGATGCAGCCGGGGAGCAGTTCTTC. Its protein is CASSLDAAGEQFF. This rearrangement joins TRBV7-9 to TRBJ2-1, with unresolved D. In germline, CDR1 is SEHNR, CDR2 FQNEAQ (reference sequence). Trimming took 1 base from V and 10 from J, leaving 11 bases between them. The CDR3 extends over 13 amino acids.